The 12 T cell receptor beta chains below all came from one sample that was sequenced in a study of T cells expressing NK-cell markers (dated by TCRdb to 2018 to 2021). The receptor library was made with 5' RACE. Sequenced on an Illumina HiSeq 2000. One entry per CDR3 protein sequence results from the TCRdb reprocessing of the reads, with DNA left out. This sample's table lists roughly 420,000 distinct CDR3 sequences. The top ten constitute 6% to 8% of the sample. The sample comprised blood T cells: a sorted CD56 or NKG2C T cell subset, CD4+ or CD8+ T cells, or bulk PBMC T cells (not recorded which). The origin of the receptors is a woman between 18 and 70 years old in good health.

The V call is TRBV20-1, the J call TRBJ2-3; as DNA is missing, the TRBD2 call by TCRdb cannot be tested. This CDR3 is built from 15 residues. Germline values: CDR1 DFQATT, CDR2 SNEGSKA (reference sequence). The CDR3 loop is CSADPTSGSTDTQYF.

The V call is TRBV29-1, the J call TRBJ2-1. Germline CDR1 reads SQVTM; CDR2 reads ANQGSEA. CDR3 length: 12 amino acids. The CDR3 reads CSVEGYSTGQFF.

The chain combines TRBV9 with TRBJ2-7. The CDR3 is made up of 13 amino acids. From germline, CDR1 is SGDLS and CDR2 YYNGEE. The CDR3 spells CASSVEGTYEQYF.

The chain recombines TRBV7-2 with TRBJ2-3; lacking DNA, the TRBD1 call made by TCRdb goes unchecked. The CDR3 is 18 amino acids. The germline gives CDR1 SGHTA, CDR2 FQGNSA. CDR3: CASSLAVGGTARTDTQYF.

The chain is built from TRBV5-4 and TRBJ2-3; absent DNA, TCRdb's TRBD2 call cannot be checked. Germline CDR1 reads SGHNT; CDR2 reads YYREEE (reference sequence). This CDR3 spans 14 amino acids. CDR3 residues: CAGGRGGFTDTQYF. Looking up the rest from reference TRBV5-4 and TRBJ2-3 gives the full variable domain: ETGVTQSPTHLIKTRGQQVTLRCSSQSGHNTVSWYQQALGQGPQFIFQYYREEENGRGNFPPRFSGLQFPNYSSELNVNALELDDSALYLCAGGRGGFTDTQYFGPGTRLTVL.

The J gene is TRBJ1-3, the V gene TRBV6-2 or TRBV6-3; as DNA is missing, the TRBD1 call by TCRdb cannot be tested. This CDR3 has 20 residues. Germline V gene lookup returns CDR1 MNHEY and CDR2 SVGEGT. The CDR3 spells CASSYKNPGTGPSSGNTIYF.

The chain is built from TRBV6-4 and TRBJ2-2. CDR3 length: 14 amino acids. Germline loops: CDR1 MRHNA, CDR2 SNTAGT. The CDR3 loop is CASSAKLTTGELFF.

The CDR3 protein is CASTMGQGHYGYTF. The V and J genes are TRBV12-3 or TRBV12-4 and TRBJ1-2; absent DNA, TCRdb's TRBD1 call cannot be checked. This CDR3 region has 14 residues.

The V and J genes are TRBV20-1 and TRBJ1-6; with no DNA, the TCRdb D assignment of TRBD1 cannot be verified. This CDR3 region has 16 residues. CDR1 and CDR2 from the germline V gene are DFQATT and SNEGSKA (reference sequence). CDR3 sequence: CSAKTGTDRLNSPLHF.

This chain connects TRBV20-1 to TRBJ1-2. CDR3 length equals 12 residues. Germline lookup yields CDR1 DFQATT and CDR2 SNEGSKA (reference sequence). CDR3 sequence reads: CSAPDGSYGYTF.

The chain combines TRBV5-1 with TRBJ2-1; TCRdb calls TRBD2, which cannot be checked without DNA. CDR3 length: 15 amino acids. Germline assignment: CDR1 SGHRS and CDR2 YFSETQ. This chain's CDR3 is CASSLGSYPPNEQFF.

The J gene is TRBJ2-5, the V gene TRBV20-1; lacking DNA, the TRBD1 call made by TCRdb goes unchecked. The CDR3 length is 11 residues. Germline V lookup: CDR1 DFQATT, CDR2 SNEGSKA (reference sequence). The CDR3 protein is CSAGGRETQYF.